One and the same sample provided the 30 T cell receptor beta chains below, sequenced in a study of cytomegalovirus exposure and HLA in healthy donors. The PCR contained 60 Vbeta and 13 Jbeta primers. Using immunoSEQ multiplex PCR, the repertoire was profiled, and TCRdb retains in-frame clones only, with some absent. Of under 200,000 clones in the sample, 78% were seen once. The sequencing input was PBMCs. The receptor set was obtained from a woman aged 40-49 years in good health and CMV-seronegative.

The chain links TRBV7-9 to TRBJ2-5, with TRBD2 identical over 11 bases. The J segment lost 2 bases and the V segment lost 4 bases, leaving 15 bases of the junction unmatched. The CDR3 loop spans 19 amino acids. Germline-derived CDR1 and CDR2 are SEHNR and FQNEAQ (reference sequence). CDR3 sequence (DNA): TGTGCCAGCAGCTCCAGGCCGATTTCTAGCGGGGGGAGACAAGAGACCCAGTACTTC. Translated, it gives CASSSRPISSGGRQETQYF.

This clone was recorded once. The chain has TRBV18 and TRBJ2-3; TRBD2 matches 7 bases. Germline CDR1 reads KGHSH; CDR2 reads LQKENI. This CDR3 spans 14 amino acids. V gave up 3 bases and J gave up 2 bases; unmatched junction bases: 2. CDR3 in amino acids: CASSPGRDTDTQYF. Written as DNA, the CDR3 is TGTGCCAGCTCACCGGGGAGGGACACAGATACGCAGTATTTT.

The J gene is TRBJ1-6, the V gene TRBV6-1, with unresolved D. The ends were cut back, 2 bases at V and 7 bases at J, with 6 bases in the middle. Germline values: CDR1 MNHNS, CDR2 SASEGT. This CDR3 has 13 residues. The DNA of the CDR3 is TGTGCCAGCAGTGAAAAGGAGAATTCACCCCTCCACTTT. It encodes CASSEKENSPLHF.

The chain links TRBV19 to TRBJ2-1, with TRBD1 matching over 8 bases. Germline lookup yields CDR1 LNHDA and CDR2 SQIVND (reference sequence). The J segment lost 10 bases and the V segment lost 5 bases, leaving 7 bases of the junction unmatched. CDR3 size: 13 residues. CDR3 in DNA: TGTGCCAGTAGTGCACAGGGGGTAGGGGAGCAGTTCTTC. Amino acid sequence: CASSAQGVGEQFF.

The rearrangement uses TRBV6-6 and TRBJ1-2; no clear D gene. V gave up 6 bases and J gave up 0 bases, with 14 bases separating them. Germline V lookup: CDR1 MNHNY, CDR2 SVGAGI (reference sequence). The CDR3 is 15 residues long. In nucleotides, the CDR3 is TGTGCCAGCAGGGAGAGCGGGCAGGCTAACTATGGCTACACCTTC. It translates to CASRESGQANYGYTF.

Remarks on this clone: A read error may produce the germline difference seen at one junction end. The J gene is TRBJ2-1, the V gene TRBV7-9, with a possible D match to TRBD2 (6 bases). This CDR3 is built from 16 residues. CDR1 SEHNR and CDR2 FQNEAQ come from the germline V gene (reference sequence). CDR3 sequence (DNA): TGTTCCAGCAGCTTAGACGTAGCGGCCCGGTACAATGAGCAGTTCTTC. This sequence encodes CSSSLDVAARYNEQFF.

V usage is TRBV19 and J usage is TRBJ2-3; TRBD2 is a possible D gene (5 bases). V lost 1 base, J lost 2 bases, and 7 bases lay in between. Germline V gives CDR1 LNHDA, CDR2 SQIVND (reference sequence). CDR3 length: 14 residues. The CDR3 nucleotides are TGTGCCAGTAGTATAGCGGGGAACACAGATACGCAGTATTTT. This codes for CASSIAGNTDTQYF.

The chain recombines TRBV5-1 with TRBJ2-4, with TRBD2 identical over 10 bases. The CDR3 loop spans 16 amino acids. The germline V gene has CDR1 SGHRS and CDR2 YFSETQ. The V segment lost 2 bases and the J segment 4 bases; nucleotides outside the gene matches: 6. Here the CDR3 DNA reads TGCGCCAGCAGCTTAGCCGGACTAGCGGATAAAAACATTCAGTACTTC. Translated, it gives CASSLAGLADKNIQYF.

The chain has TRBV4-1 and TRBJ2-3; unclear D gene. CDR3 size: 12 residues. Germline V lookup: CDR1 MGHRA, CDR2 YSYEKL. V was pared by 2 bases and J by 3 bases, with 3 bases between. The CDR3, as DNA: TGCGCCAGCAGCCAACCAACAGATACGCAGTATTTT. It yields the protein CASSQPTDTQYF.

The chain uses TRBV5-1 and TRBJ2-1, with unresolved D. The CDR3 spans 12 residues. From germline, CDR1 is SGHRS and CDR2 YFSETQ. The V and J ends lost 1 base and 8 bases respectively, with 7 bases between them. The chain's CDR3 is CASSLPSYEQFF. The CDR3 DNA reads TGCGCCAGCAGCTTGCCCTCCTATGAGCAGTTCTTC.

This chain connects TRBV5-1 to TRBJ1-2, with D unclear. Trimming left V 2 bases short and J 8 bases short, with 10 bases between. This CDR3 contains 12 residues. Germline V gives CDR1 SGHRS, CDR2 YFSETQ. CDR3 DNA sequence: TGCGCCAGCAGCTTAGATGAGGGAGGCTACACCTTC. Translation gives CASSLDEGGYTF. Drawing the rest from reference TRBV5-1 and TRBJ1-2, the complete variable domain is KAGVTQTPRYLIKTRGQQVTLSCSPISGHRSVSWYQQTPGQGLQFLFEYFSETQRNKGNFPGRFSGRQFSNSRSEMNVSTLELGDSALYLCASSLDEGGYTFGSGTRLTVV.

In regard to this clone: The junction departs from germline at one end; a sequencing error may be responsible. This chain links TRBV27 with TRBJ1-6, with D perhaps matching TRBD1 (6 bases). The CDR3 covers 14 residues. CDR1 MNHEY and CDR2 SMNVEV come from the germline V gene (reference sequence). The CDR3 DNA sequence: TGTACCAGCAGTCGACAGGAACCAATTTCACCCCTCCACTTT. It specifies CTSSRQEPISPLHF.

The chain uses TRBV28 and TRBJ1-2; 8 nucleotides agree with TRBD1. The CDR3 extends over 13 amino acids. V lost 5 bases, J lost 3 bases, and 2 bases stayed unmatched. From germline, CDR1 is MDHEN and CDR2 SYDVKM. CDR3 protein: CASSEQGDYGYTF. The CDR3 bases are TGTGCCAGCAGTGAACAGGGGGACTATGGCTACACCTTC.

V is TRBV13 and J is TRBJ1-1; D perhaps matches TRBD1 (6 bases). In germline, CDR1 is PRHDT, CDR2 FYEKMQ (reference sequence). The V end was cut by 1 base, the J end by 4 bases, with 16 bases between. This CDR3 region has 16 residues. CDR3 in amino acids: CASSLDRVGRSTEAFF. CDR3 nucleotides: TGTGCCAGCAGCTTAGACAGGGTGGGAAGAAGCACTGAAGCTTTCTTT.

The V gene is TRBV29-1, the J gene TRBJ2-5; 14 nucleotides agree with TRBD2. Trimming cost V 6 bases and J 7 bases; bases outside gene matches: 7. The CDR3 covers 14 residues. From germline, CDR1 is SQVTM and CDR2 ANQGSEA. The CDR3 region has the DNA TGCAGCGTCGGATCCGGGACTAGCGGGGGGACCCAGTACTTC. This sequence encodes CSVGSGTSGGTQYF.

In this sample, this clone turned up once. The rearrangement uses TRBV5-1 and TRBJ1-2; D is uncertain. Germline CDR1 is SGHRS and CDR2 is YFSETQ. V was pared by 3 bases and J by 5 bases, with 8 bases between. CDR3 length: 12 amino acids. The DNA of the CDR3 is TGCGCCAGCAGCTCCACCACATATGGCTACACCTTC. Its translation is CASSSTTYGYTF.

V usage is TRBV7-9 and J usage is TRBJ2-1; maybe TRBD2 (6 bases). The germline CDR1 and CDR2 sequences are SEHNR and FQNEAQ (reference sequence). V lost 1 base, J lost 0 bases, and 10 bases lay in between. The CDR3 is 16 residues long. The CDR3 sequence: CASSLGLASSYNEQFF. DNA for the CDR3: TGTGCCAGCAGCTTAGGGCTAGCGAGCTCCTACAATGAGCAGTTCTTC.

Of note for this clone: The same CDR3 is also encoded by other DNA sequences in this sample. This sequence joins TRBV18 and TRBJ1-2; 8 nucleotides match TRBD1. CDR1 is KGHSH and CDR2 is LQKENI in the germline V gene. After removal of 3 bases from V and 5 bases from J, the junction contained 2 bases not matched to a gene. CDR3 size: 13 residues. The CDR3 reads CASSPGTGYGYTF. For the CDR3, the DNA is TGTGCCAGCTCACCCGGGACAGGTTATGGCTACACCTTC.

Of note for this clone: The same CDR3 is also encoded by other DNA sequences in this sample. The chain combines TRBV18 with TRBJ2-5, with a weak D call TRBD1 (5 bases). The length of the CDR3 is 13 residues. V was cut by 3 bases and J by 4 bases, with 9 bases left in between. Germline CDR1 KGHSH, CDR2 LQKENI. The CDR3 nucleotides read TGTGCCAGCTCACCCCAGGGCGGAGAGACCCAGTACTTC. It translates to CASSPQGGETQYF.

This chain connects TRBV5-4 to TRBJ2-5; 9 bases are shared with TRBD1. Germline values: CDR1 SGHNT, CDR2 YYREEE (reference sequence). There are 14 residues in the CDR3. The trim removed 4 bases at V and 3 bases at J, leaving 4 bases unmatched. CDR3 sequence reads: CASSPWTGEETQYF. The CDR3 nucleotides are TGTGCCAGCAGCCCATGGACAGGGGAAGAGACCCAGTACTTC.

The chain has TRBV9 and TRBJ2-1; 8 bases are shared with TRBD2. Trimming took 0 bases from V and 8 from J; bases not matched to a gene: 10. The CDR3 sequence is 16 residues long. Germline CDR1 reads SGDLS; CDR2 reads YYNGEE. The CDR3 DNA reads TGTGCCAGCAGCGTAGACTTGCGGGGGGTGATCGATGAGCAGTTCTTC. The encoded protein is CASSVDLRGVIDEQFF.

The genes are TRBV7-2 and TRBJ2-1, with TRBD2 matching 9 bases. V shed 5 bases, J shed 7 bases, and the junction held 12 bases outside the gene matches. Per germline, CDR1 SGHTA and CDR2 FQGNSA. This CDR3 comprises 16 residues. CDR3 coding DNA: TGTGCCAGCAGCATAAGTCCGCGGGGGGGCCGGAATGAGCAGTTCTTC. This translates into CASSISPRGGRNEQFF.

The chain is built from TRBV6-6 and TRBJ2-7; TRBD1 is a possible D gene (6 bases). The CDR3 runs 11 residues. V was clipped by 7 bases and J by 4 bases, with 8 bases between them. CDR1 MNHNY and CDR2 SVGAGI come from the germline V gene (reference sequence). The chain's CDR3 is CASKTGYEQYF. The CDR3 DNA reads as TGTGCCAGCAAGACAGGATACGAGCAGTACTTC.

The chain couples TRBV5-1 to TRBJ2-7; D uncertain. V lost 0 bases, J lost 5 bases, and 9 bases lay in between. There are 13 residues in the CDR3. Germline V lookup: CDR1 SGHRS, CDR2 YFSETQ. CDR3 coding DNA: TGCGCCAGCAGCTTGGGGCAGGCCGACGAGCAGTACTTC. Amino acid sequence: CASSLGQADEQYF.

This chain links TRBV7-9 with TRBJ2-3; TRBD2 matches at 7 bases. The CDR3 runs to 14 residues. The junction had 3 bases not matched to a gene; V was cut back by 4 bases and J by 2 bases. CDR1 SEHNR and CDR2 FQNEAQ come from the germline V gene (reference sequence). In DNA form, the CDR3 reads TGTGCCAGCAGCTCTGGGAGGGACACAGATACGCAGTATTTT. Its translation: CASSSGRDTDTQYF.

The chain has TRBV5-4 and TRBJ2-1; D not resolved. CDR1 and CDR2 from the germline V gene are SGHNT and YYREEE (reference sequence). CDR3 length: 12 residues. The V end was cut by 5 bases, the J end by 12 bases, with 15 bases between. DNA for the CDR3: TGTGCCAGCAGTCGACCTGGCGGAAGGCAGTTCTTC. It codes for CASSRPGGRQFF.

This chain connects TRBV29-1 to TRBJ2-1, with 10 nucleotides matching TRBD1. CDR1 is SQVTM, CDR2 ANQGSEA, per germline. The CDR3 totals 15 residues. J was trimmed by 5 bases and V by 6 bases; bases with no gene match: 10. In DNA form, the CDR3 reads TGCAGCGTCGTGAGGGGACAGGGGCGCCACAATGAGCAGTTCTTC. Its translation is CSVVRGQGRHNEQFF.

This clone was counted only a few times. The chain has TRBV7-9 and TRBJ1-1; the D is unclear. Per the germline V gene, CDR1 is SEHNR and CDR2 is FQNEAQ (reference sequence). V was pared by 2 bases and J by 2 bases, with 15 bases between. This CDR3 has 16 residues. The CDR3 reads CASSLNRNVANTEAFF. CDR3 coding DNA: TGTGCCAGCAGCTTAAATAGGAACGTAGCTAACACTGAAGCTTTCTTT.

The J gene is TRBJ1-5, the V gene TRBV6-5; TRBD1 is a possible D gene (6 bases). The length of the CDR3 is 16 residues. With 1 base removed from V and 0 bases from J, the gap between germline ends came to 10 bases. Germline assignment: CDR1 MNHEY and CDR2 SVGAGI. CDR3 sequence (DNA): TGTGCCAGCAGTTACTTACAGGGCTATAGCAATCAGCCCCAGCATTTT. Its translation is CASSYLQGYSNQPQHF.

Here the CDR3 reads CASKGQGASPLHF. The CDR3 nucleotides are TGTGCCAGCAAGGGGCAGGGGGCTTCACCCCTCCACTTT. The chain joins TRBV27 to TRBJ1-6, with TRBD1 matching 8 bases. Germline loops: CDR1 MNHEY, CDR2 SMNVEV (reference sequence). The CDR3 is made up of 13 amino acids. Trimming cost V 7 bases and J 9 bases; bases outside gene matches: 5.